The present T cell receptor beta chain was sequenced within a study of cytomegalovirus exposure and HLA in healthy donors. Study-wide results and caveats: Follow-up analysis later connected one missense variant in DCLRE1C with trimming of TCR beta V- and J-genes. 150 or so TCR beta chains were listed as cytomegalovirus-associated.

CDR3 size: 15 residues. From germline, CDR1 is KGHSH and CDR2 LQKENI. V was pared by 1 base and J by 8 bases, with 12 bases between. Among the donors, all were healthy bone marrow donors. In regard to this clone: Its antigen remains unknown.

Primers for the PCR totalled 60 Vbeta and 13 Jbeta. Data came from immunoSEQ multiplex PCR; TCRdb stores just in-frame clones and leaves some out. The sample has 200,000 or so clones, about 80% seen once. Sequenced: PBMCs. This rearrangement joins TRBV18 to TRBJ1-6; TRBD1 might be the D (5 bases). The TCR sequence derives from a woman aged 30 to 39 in good health and CMV-seronegative. This chain's CDR3 is CASSPLQGGDSPLHF. CDR3 in DNA: TGTGCCAGCTCACCACTGCAGGGAGGGGATTCACCCCTCCACTTT.